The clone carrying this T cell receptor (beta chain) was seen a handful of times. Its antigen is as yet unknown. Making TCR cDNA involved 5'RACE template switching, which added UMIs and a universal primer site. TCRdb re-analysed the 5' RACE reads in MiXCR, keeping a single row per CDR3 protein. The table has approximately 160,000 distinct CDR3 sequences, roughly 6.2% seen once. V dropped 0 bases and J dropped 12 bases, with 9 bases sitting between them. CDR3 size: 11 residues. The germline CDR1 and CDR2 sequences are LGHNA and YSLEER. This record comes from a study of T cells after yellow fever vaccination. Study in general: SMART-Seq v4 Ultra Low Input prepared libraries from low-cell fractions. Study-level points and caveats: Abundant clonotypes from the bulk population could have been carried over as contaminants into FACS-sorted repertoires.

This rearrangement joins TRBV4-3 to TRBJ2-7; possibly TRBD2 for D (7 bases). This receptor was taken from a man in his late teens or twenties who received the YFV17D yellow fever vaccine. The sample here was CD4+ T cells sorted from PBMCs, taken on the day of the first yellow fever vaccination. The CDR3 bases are TGCGCCAGCAGCCAAGATGGGGGGGCGTACTTC. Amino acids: CASSQDGGAYF.